The T cell receptor (beta chain) under discussion was sequenced for a study of blood T cells in healthy people across ages. Study-wide results and caveats: Naive CD4+ cells and diversity were both higher in long-lived donors than in aged donors.

The ends lost 5 bases at V and 3 bases at J; junction bases unmatched: 0. Per germline, CDR1 SGHAT and CDR2 FQNNGV. This CDR3 contains 14 residues. On this clonotype: Its antigen is as yet unknown.

Primers used in a second PCR of roughly 6 to 11 cycles were a sample-barcoded 5' primer and a J-beta primer mix. TCRdb fed the 5' RACE reads into MiXCR, producing one record per CDR3 protein. The sample shows approximately 400,000 distinct CDR3 sequences, 50% to 60% of them seen only once. This TCR derives from a man in his fifties or sixties in good health. Sequenced sample: blood. The genes are TRBV11-2 and TRBJ2-3; 12 bases line up with TRBD2. The CDR3 protein is CASSGTSGTDTQYF. DNA for the CDR3: TGTGCCAGCAGCGGGACTAGCGGGACAGATACGCAGTATTTT. Using reference TRBV11-2 and TRBJ2-3 for the parts outside the CDR3, the full variable domain is EAGVAQSPRYKIIEKRQSVAFWCNPISGHATLYWYQQILGQGPKLLIQFQNNGVVDDSQLPKDRFSAERLKGVDSTLKIQPAKLEDSAVYLCASSGTSGTDTQYFGPGTRLTVL.